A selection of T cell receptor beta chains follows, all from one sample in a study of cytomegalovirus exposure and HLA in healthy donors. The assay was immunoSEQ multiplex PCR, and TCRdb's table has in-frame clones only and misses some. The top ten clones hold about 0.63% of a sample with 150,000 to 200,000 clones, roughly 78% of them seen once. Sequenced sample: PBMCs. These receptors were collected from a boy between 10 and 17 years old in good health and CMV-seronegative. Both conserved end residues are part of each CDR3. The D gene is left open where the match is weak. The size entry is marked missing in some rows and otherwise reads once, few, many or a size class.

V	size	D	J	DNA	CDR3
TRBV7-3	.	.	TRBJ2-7	TGTGCCAGCATCGTGATACACTCCCCTAGGGAGCAGTACTTC	CASIVIHSPREQYF
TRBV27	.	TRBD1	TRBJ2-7	TGTGCCAGCAGAGCTCTCCCACCGGGACAGGGGGCATTAGGGCAGTACTTC	CASRALPPGQGALGQYF
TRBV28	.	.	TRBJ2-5	TGTGCCAGCAGTCCAAACATCGGAGGGACCCAGTACTTC	CASSPNIGGTQYF
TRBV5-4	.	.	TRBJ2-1	TGTGCCAGCAGCTTGGGGGGGGTCGGGGGCTACAATGAGCAGTTCTTC	CASSLGGVGGYNEQFF
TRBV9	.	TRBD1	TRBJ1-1	TGTGCCAGCAACCGACAGGGAAAAGACACTGAAGCTTTCTTT	CASNRQGKDTEAFF
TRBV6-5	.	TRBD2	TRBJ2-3	TGTGCCAGCAGATGGGGACTAGCAGCGGATACGCAGTATTTT	CASRWGLAADTQYF
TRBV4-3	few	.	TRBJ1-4	TGCGCCAGCAGCTTCCGTGCGGCTCTTAATGAAAAACTGTTTTTT	CASSFRAALNEKLFF
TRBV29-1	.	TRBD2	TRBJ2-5	TGCAGCGTCGAATTACTAGCGGGAGGGCCCGCGACCCAGTACTTC	CSVELLAGGPATQYF
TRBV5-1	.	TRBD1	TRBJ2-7	TGCGCCAGCAGCTTGAACCCGACGGGACAGTTCTCCTACGAGCAGTACTTC	CASSLNPTGQFSYEQYF
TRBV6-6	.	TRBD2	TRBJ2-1	TGTGCCAGCAGTTACTCGATGGATAGCGGGGTGTTGATCTTC	CASSYSMDSGVLIF
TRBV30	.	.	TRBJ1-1	TGTGCCTGGAGTGGAGGTCCGAACACTGAAGCTTTCTTT	CAWSGGPNTEAFF
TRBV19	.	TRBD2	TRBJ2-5	TGTGCCAGTAGTATATTGGGAGGGGTGAGGAAAGAGGCCCAGTACTTC	CASSILGGVRKEAQYF
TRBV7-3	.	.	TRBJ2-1	TGTGCCAGCAGCCCCGACTCTGGTGAGCAGTTCTTC	CASSPDSGEQFF
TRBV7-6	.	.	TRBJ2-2	TGTGCCAGCGGCGGCGGGTCTTCGAACACCGGGGAGCTGTTTTTT	CASGGGSSNTGELFF
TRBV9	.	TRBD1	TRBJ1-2	TGTGCCAGCAGCGGGGACAGCACTAACTATGGCTACACCTTC	CASSGDSTNYGYTF
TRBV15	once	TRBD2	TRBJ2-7	TGTGCCACCAGCAGAAACCTAGCGGGAGTCTACGAGCAGTACTTC	CATSRNLAGVYEQYF
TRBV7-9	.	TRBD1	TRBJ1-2	TGTGCCAGCAGCAACAACAGGGGCTGGTACACCTTC	CASSNNRGWYTF
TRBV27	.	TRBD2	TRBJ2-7	TGTGCCAGCAGTTTATCATTCCCAGCGGGGGATCTGGACGAGCAGTACTTC	CASSLSFPAGDLDEQYF
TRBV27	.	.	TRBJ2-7	TGTGCCAGCAGTCCCACAAATCGCTACGAGCAGTACTTC	CASSPTNRYEQYF
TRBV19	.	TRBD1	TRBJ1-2	TGTGCCAGTACCCAAACCGTAGGACAGGGGCGGAACTATGGCTACACCTTC	CASTQTVGQGRNYGYTF
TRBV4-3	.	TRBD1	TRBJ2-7	TGCGCCAGCAGCCAAGACGAGACAGGGTCCTACGAGCAGTACTTC	CASSQDETGSYEQYF
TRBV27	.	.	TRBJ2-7	TGTGCCAGCAGGGCCCTACCGGGATCCCTCTACGAGCAGTACTTC	CASRALPGSLYEQYF
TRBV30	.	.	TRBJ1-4	TGTGCCTGGAGTCGTAGCCCGGGAGGGGAAAAACTGTTTTTT	CAWSRSPGGEKLFF
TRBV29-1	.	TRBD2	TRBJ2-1	TGCAGCGTTGAAGCTGTAGGCGGACTAGCGGTATACAATGAGCAGTTCTTC	CSVEAVGGLAVYNEQFF
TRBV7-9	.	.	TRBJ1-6	TGTTCCAGCAGCTTCCTTAATTCACCCCTCCACTTT	CSSSFLNSPLHF
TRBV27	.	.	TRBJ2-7	TGTGCCAGCAGTTTTGGAGGGAATAGCCACGAGCAGTACTTC	CASSFGGNSHEQYF
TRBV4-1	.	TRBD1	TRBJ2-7	TGCGCCAGCAGCCAAGTGGCAGGGGGCGGTCTGTACGAGCAGTACTTC	CASSQVAGGGLYEQYF
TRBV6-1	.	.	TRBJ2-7	TGTGCCAGCAGTGAGATAGTTTCCCCCGAGCAGTACTTC	CASSEIVSPEQYF
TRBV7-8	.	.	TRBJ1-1	TGTGCCAGCAGCCCCTCGTGGACAGTGGACACTGAAGCTTTCTTT	CASSPSWTVDTEAFF
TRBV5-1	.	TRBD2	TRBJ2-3	TGCGCCAGCAGATCGGGACTAGCGGGGACAGATACGCAGTATTTT	CASRSGLAGTDTQYF
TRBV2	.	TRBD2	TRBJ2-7	TGTGCCAGCAGTATCGGGAGGGGATACGAGCAGTACTTC	CASSIGRGYEQYF
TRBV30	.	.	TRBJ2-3	TGTGCCTGGAGTCCCGGACAGAGCACGGATACGCAGTATTTT	CAWSPGQSTDTQYF
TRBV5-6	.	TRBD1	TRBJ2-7	TGTGCCAGCAGCCAGGACAGGGGGCTTCGGGAGCAGTACTTC	CASSQDRGLREQYF
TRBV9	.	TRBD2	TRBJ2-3	TGTGCCAGCAGCGCTAGCGGGAAACCGACAAATACGCAGTATTTT	CASSASGKPTNTQYF
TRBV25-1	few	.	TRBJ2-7	TGTGCCAGCAGTGAACTGACAGGAGCCTACGAGCAGTACTTC	CASSELTGAYEQYF
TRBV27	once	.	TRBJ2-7	TGTGCCAGCAGTTTAGCGACGGGTTTCTACGAGCAGTACTTC	CASSLATGFYEQYF
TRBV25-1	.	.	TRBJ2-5	TGTGCCAGCACCCCCCAAGGGGGAGTCCAAGAGACCCAGTACTTC	CASTPQGGVQETQYF
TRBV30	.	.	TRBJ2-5	TGTGCCTGCGGACGGGAGTACCAAGAGACCCAGTACTTC	CACGREYQETQYF
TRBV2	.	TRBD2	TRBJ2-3	TGTGCCAGCAGTGAAGCGCACTGGACTAGTCAATCCGCAGATACGCAGTATTTT	CASSEAHWTSQSADTQYF
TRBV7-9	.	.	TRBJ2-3	TGTTCCAGCAGCTTCGACTCGGCCACCACAGATACGCAGTATTTT	CSSSFDSATTDTQYF
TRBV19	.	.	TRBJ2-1	TGTGCCAGTAGTATCCAAACCTTAGCGACAAGCTCCTACAATGAGCAGTTCTTC	CASSIQTLATSSYNEQFF
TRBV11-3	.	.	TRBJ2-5	TGTGCCAGCAGCTCAAACGAACAGGAGACCCAGTACTTC	CASSSNEQETQYF
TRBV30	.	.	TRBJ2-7	TGTGCCTGGAGTGCCAGCTCCTACGAGCAGTACTTC	CAWSASSYEQYF
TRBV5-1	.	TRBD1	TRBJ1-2	TGCGCCAGCAGCCCGGGGGACAGGGGAGCTAACTATGGCTACACCTTC	CASSPGDRGANYGYTF
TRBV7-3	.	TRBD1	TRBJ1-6	TGTGCCAGCAGCCCGGGACAGGGTAATTCACCCCTCCACTTT	CASSPGQGNSPLHF
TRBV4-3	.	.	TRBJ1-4	TGCGCCAGCAGCCCCGGAACTAATGAAAAACTGTTTTTT	CASSPGTNEKLFF